Here is one TCR beta chain with its context. Its antigen is unidentified. These data belong to a study of cytomegalovirus exposure and HLA in healthy donors. Overall study context: Among the roughly 370 genotyped donors, around 85% were placed in the Caucasian-associated ancestry cluster. Notes on the study in general: Most observed TCR sequences were rare, whereas some public TCRs were detected in many donors.

This CDR3 spans 15 amino acids. The V gene's germline CDR1 is SGHTA and CDR2 FQGNSA. The V segment lost 5 bases and the J segment 8 bases; nucleotides outside the gene matches: 6. PCR employed 60 Vbeta and 13 Jbeta primers. Sequencing was performed with immunoSEQ multiplex PCR; in TCRdb, only in-frame clones are kept and a portion is missing. The sample has about 190,000 clones; over 70% are singletons. The chain couples TRBV7-2 to TRBJ1-6, with 10 bases that match TRBD1. The source is a man in his fifties or sixties in good health and CMV-seronegative. What was sequenced was PBMCs. CDR3 amino acids: CASSRTGGWDSPLHF. CDR3 nucleotide sequence: TGTGCCAGCAGCCGGACAGGGGGGTGGGATTCACCCCTCCACTTT.